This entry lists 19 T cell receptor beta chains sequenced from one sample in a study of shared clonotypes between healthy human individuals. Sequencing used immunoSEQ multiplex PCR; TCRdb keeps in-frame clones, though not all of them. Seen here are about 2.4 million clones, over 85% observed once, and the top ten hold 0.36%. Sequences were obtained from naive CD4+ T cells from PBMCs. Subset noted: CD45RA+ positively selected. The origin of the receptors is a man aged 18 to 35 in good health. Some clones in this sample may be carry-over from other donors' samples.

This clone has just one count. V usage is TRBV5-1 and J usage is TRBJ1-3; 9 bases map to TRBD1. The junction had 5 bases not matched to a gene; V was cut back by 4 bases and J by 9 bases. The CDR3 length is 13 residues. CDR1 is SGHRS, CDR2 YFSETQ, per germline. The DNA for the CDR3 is TGCGCCAGCAGCCCGGGACAGGGTGCCACCATATATTTT. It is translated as CASSPGQGATIYF.

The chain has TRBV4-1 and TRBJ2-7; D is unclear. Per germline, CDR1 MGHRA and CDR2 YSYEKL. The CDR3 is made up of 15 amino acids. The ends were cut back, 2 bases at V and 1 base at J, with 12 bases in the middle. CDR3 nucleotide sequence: TGCGCCAGCAGCCAACCACGGCACAGTTCCTACGAGCAGTACTTC. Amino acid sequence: CASSQPRHSSYEQYF.

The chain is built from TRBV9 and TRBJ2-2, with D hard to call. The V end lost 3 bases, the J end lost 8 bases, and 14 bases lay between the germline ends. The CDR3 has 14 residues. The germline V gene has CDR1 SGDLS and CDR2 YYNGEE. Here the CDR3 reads CASSAHPGRGELFF. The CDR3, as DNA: TGTGCCAGCAGCGCCCATCCTGGAAGGGGGGAGCTGTTTTTT.

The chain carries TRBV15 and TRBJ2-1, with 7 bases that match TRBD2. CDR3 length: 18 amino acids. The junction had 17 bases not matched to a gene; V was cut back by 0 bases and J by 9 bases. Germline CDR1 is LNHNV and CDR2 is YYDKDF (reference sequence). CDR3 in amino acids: CATSRDLDGRPFRSEQFF. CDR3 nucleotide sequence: TGTGCCACCAGCAGAGATCTAGACGGGAGGCCCTTCCGGAGTGAGCAGTTCTTC.

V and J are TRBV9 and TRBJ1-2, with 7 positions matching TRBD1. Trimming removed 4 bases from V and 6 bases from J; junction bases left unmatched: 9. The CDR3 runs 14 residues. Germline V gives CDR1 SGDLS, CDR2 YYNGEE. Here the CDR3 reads CASSPQTGPNGYTF. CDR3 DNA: TGTGCCAGCAGCCCTCAGACAGGGCCCAATGGCTACACCTTC.

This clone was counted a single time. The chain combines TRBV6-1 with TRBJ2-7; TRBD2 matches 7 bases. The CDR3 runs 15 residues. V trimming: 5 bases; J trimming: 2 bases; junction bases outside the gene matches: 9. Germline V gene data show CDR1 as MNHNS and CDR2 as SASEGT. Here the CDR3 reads CASSWGGLSTYEQYF. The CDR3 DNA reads TGTGCCAGCAGTTGGGGGGGTCTGAGCACCTACGAGCAGTACTTC.

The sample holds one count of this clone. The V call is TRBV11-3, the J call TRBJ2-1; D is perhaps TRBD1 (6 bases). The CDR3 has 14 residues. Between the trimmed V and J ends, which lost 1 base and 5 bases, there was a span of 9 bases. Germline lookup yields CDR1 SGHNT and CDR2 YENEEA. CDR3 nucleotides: TGTGCCAGCAGCTTAGGGGGACAAAACAATGAGCAGTTCTTC. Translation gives CASSLGGQNNEQFF.

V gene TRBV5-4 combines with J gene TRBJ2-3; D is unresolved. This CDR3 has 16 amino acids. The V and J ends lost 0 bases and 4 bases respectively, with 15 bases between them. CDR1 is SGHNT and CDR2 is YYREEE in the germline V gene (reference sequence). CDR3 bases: TGTGCCAGCAGCTTGGGGGCACGGCCGACGGCAGATACGCAGTATTTT. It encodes CASSLGARPTADTQYF.

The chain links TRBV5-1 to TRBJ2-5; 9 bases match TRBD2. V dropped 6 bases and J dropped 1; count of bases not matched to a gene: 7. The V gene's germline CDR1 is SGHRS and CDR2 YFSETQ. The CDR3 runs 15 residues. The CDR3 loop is CASNGRGGSQETQYF. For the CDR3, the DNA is TGCGCCAGCAATGGGCGGGGGGGCAGCCAAGAGACCCAGTACTTC.

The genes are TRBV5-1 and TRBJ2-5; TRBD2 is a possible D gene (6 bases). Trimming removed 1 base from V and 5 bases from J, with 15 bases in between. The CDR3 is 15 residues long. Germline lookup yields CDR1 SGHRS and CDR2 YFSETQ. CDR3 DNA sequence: TGCGCCAGCAGCTTGCGGAGGGGTTTCGGTGAGACCCAGTACTTC. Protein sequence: CASSLRRGFGETQYF.

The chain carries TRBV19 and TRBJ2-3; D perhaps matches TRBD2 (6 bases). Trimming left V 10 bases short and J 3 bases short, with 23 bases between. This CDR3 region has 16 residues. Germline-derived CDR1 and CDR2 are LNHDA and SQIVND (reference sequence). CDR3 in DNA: TGTGCCACCACCTCGTCGGGAGTCAGCGGTACAGATACGCAGTATTTT. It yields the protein CATTSSGVSGTDTQYF.

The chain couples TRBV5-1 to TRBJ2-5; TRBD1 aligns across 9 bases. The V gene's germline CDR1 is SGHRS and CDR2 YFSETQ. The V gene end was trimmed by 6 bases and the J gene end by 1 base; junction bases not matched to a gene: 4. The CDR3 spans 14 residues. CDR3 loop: CASMTGGLQETQYF. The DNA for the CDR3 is TGCGCCAGCATGACAGGGGGTCTCCAAGAGACCCAGTACTTC. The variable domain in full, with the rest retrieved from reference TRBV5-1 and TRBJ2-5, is KAGVTQTPRYLIKTRGQQVTLSCSPISGHRSVSWYQQTPGQGLQFLFEYFSETQRNKGNFPGRFSGRQFSNSRSEMNVSTLELGDSALYLCASMTGGLQETQYFGPGTRLLVL.

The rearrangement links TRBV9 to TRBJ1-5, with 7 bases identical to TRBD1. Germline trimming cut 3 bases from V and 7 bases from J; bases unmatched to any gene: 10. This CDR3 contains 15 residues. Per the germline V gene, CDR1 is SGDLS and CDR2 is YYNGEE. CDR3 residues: CASSEGATPIQPQHF. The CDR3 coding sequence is TGTGCCAGCAGCGAGGGGGCCACCCCAATACAGCCCCAGCATTTT.

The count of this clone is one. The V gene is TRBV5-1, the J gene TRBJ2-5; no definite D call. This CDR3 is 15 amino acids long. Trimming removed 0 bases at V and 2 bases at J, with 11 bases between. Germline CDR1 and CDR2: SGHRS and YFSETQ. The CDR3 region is CASSLARMGQETQYF. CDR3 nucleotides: TGCGCCAGCAGCTTGGCCAGGATGGGACAAGAGACCCAGTACTTC.

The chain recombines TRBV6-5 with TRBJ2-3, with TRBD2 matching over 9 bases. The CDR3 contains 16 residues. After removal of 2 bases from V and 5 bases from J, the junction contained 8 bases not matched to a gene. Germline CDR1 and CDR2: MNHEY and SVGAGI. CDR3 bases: TGTGCCAGCAGTTACGGGGCGGGAGGGTCGGTAGATACGCAGTATTTT. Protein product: CASSYGAGGSVDTQYF.

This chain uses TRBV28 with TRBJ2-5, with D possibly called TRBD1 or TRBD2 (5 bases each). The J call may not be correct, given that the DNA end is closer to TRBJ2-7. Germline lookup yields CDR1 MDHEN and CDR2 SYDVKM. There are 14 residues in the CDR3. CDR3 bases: TGTGCCAGCAGGGGGACCTTCCCTTCCTACGAGCAGTACTTC. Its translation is CASRGTFPSYEQYF.

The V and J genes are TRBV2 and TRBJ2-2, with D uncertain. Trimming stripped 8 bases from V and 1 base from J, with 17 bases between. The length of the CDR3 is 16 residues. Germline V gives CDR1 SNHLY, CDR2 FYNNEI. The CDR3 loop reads CASHRAAKKNTGELFF. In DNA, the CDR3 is TGTGCCAGCCATCGGGCAGCCAAGAAGAACACCGGGGAGCTGTTTTTT.

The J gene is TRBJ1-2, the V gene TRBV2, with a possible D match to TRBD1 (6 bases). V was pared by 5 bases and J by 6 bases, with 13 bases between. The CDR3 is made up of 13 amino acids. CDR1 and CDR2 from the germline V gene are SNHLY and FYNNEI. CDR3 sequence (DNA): TGTGCCAGCAGTCCGGGACAACGCGATGGCTACACCTTC. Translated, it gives CASSPGQRDGYTF.

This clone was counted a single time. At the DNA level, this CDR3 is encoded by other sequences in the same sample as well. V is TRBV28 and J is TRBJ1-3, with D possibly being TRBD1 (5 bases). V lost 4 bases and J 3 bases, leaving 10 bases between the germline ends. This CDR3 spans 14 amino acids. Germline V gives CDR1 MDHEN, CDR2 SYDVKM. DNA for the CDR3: TGTGCCAGCAGTTCAACAGGTCTTGGAAACACCATATATTTT. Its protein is CASSSTGLGNTIYF.